The clone carrying this T cell receptor (beta chain) was observed a handful of times. As for the donors, each was a healthy bone marrow donor. The data were obtained in a study of cytomegalovirus exposure and HLA in healthy donors. V lost 2 bases, J lost 7 bases, and 17 bases lay in between. Germline V gene sequence: CDR1 KGHSH, CDR2 LQKENI. The CDR3 sequence is 16 residues long. The PCR contained 60 Vbeta and 13 Jbeta primers. Repertoires were generated with immunoSEQ multiplex PCR, while TCRdb's copy carries only in-frame clones and drops some. The table shows 150,000 or so clones, with roughly 66% occurring only once.

The sample taken for sequencing was PBMCs. The V call is TRBV18, the J call TRBJ2-2, with a weak D call TRBD2 (5 bases). This TCR derives from a woman aged 18-29 years in good health and CMV-seronegative. For the CDR3, the DNA is TGTGCCAGCTCACCAAGTCGGGGTCCACTTAGCGGGGAGCTGTTTTTT. It yields the protein CASSPSRGPLSGELFF. The full variable domain, with the rest looked up from reference TRBV18 and TRBJ2-2, is NAGVMQNPRHLVRRRGQEARLRCSPMKGHSHVYWYRQLPEEGLKFMVYLQKENIIDESGMPKERFSAEFPKEGPSILRIQQVVRGDSAAYFCASSPSRGPLSGELFFGEGSRLTVL.